The rows below give T cell receptor beta chains drawn from one sample of a study of T cell repertoires in cytomegalovirus infection. Which antigens these TCRs recognize remains unknown. TCRdb independently ran MiXCR on the reads; one entry per CDR3 protein. The sample has 800,000 to 950,000 distinct CDR3 sequences; about 31% are singletons. This sample comprised cultured CD8+ T cells from PBMCs, obtained from culture after CMV antigen stimulation. Receptors originate from a human donor in good health (CMV status not recorded). Some clones in this sample may be carry-over from other donors' samples. CDR3s include the opening cysteine and the closing phenylalanine or tryptophan. Fields, in order: clone size, CDR3 length, J gene, D gene, V gene, CDR3 DNA, CDR3 protein. A D gene is named only where the DNA matches it firmly. Size is omitted from some rows. Given values are once, few, many or a class for expanded clones.

clone size: once; CDR3 length: 16; J gene: TRBJ2-1; D gene: TRBD2; V gene: TRBV19; CDR3 DNA: TGTGCCAGTAGTATAGATCTAAGCGGGGGGGACAATGAGCAGTTCTTC; CDR3 protein: CASSIDLSGGDNEQFF
clone size: .; CDR3 length: 14; J gene: TRBJ1-5; D gene: .; V gene: TRBV7-6; CDR3 DNA: TGTGCCAGCAGCGGGTCCATAACTAATCAGCCCCAGCATTTT; CDR3 protein: CASSGSITNQPQHF
clone size: .; CDR3 length: 16; J gene: TRBJ1-5; D gene: TRBD1; V gene: TRBV4-3; CDR3 DNA: TGCGCCAGCAGCCAAGACAGGACAGGGGGCAATCAGCCCCAGCATTTT; CDR3 protein: CASSQDRTGGNQPQHF
clone size: few; CDR3 length: 17; J gene: TRBJ2-2; D gene: TRBD2; V gene: TRBV6-2/TRBV6-3; CDR3 DNA: TGTGCCAGCAGTTACGAGCTAGCGGGGGATCAAACCGGGGAGCTGTTTTTT; CDR3 protein: CASSYELAGDQTGELFF
clone size: many; CDR3 length: 14; J gene: TRBJ2-7; D gene: .; V gene: TRBV7-2; CDR3 DNA: TGTGCCAGCAGCTTTGGCAGGGTCTTCGACGAGCAGTACTTC; CDR3 protein: CASSFGRVFDEQYF
clone size: few; CDR3 length: 16; J gene: TRBJ2-3; D gene: .; V gene: TRBV9; CDR3 DNA: TGTGCCAGCAGCATCAGAGCGATGGGAGATACAGATACGCAGTATTTT; CDR3 protein: CASSIRAMGDTDTQYF
clone size: .; CDR3 length: 13; J gene: TRBJ2-1; D gene: TRBD1; V gene: TRBV10-3; CDR3 DNA: TGTGCCATCAGTGGACAGGGGGGAAATGAGCAGTTCTTC; CDR3 protein: CAISGQGGNEQFF
clone size: .; CDR3 length: 14; J gene: TRBJ1-2; D gene: .; V gene: TRBV4-1; CDR3 DNA: TGCGCCAGCAGCCAAAAAGGGAATAACTATGGCTACACCTTC; CDR3 protein: CASSQKGNNYGYTF
clone size: .; CDR3 length: 14; J gene: TRBJ2-5; D gene: .; V gene: TRBV7-9; CDR3 DNA: TGTGCCAGCAGCCATAACGCCGTTCGGGAGACCCAGTACTTC; CDR3 protein: CASSHNAVRETQYF
clone size: .; CDR3 length: 18; J gene: TRBJ2-4; D gene: TRBD1; V gene: TRBV18; CDR3 DNA: TGTGCCAGCTCACCCCCGGAATTACAGGGGAAGCCCAAAAACATTCAGTACTTC; CDR3 protein: CASSPPELQGKPKNIQYF
clone size: few; CDR3 length: 12; J gene: TRBJ2-7; D gene: TRBD1; V gene: TRBV12-3/TRBV12-4; CDR3 DNA: TGTGCCAGCAGTATGACAGGGGTCGAGCAGTACTTC; CDR3 protein: CASSMTGVEQYF
clone size: few; CDR3 length: 16; J gene: TRBJ2-1; D gene: .; V gene: TRBV6-6; CDR3 DNA: TGTGCCAGCAGTTATCCGCCGGGACACGGAAACAATGAGCAGTTCTTC; CDR3 protein: CASSYPPGHGNNEQFF
clone size: many; CDR3 length: 12; J gene: TRBJ1-5; D gene: .; V gene: TRBV28; CDR3 DNA: TGTGCCAGCAGTTCCGCCCGGCGGCCCCAGCATTTT; CDR3 protein: CASSSARRPQHF
clone size: few; CDR3 length: 12; J gene: TRBJ2-7; D gene: .; V gene: TRBV7-2; CDR3 DNA: TGTGCCAGCGGGGCTGTTTTGTACGAGCAGTACTTC; CDR3 protein: CASGAVLYEQYF
clone size: .; CDR3 length: 16; J gene: TRBJ2-3; D gene: .; V gene: TRBV5-4; CDR3 DNA: TGTGCCAGCAGCTTGGAACGGGGGCGTCTCACAGATACGCAGTATTTT; CDR3 protein: CASSLERGRLTDTQYF
clone size: once; CDR3 length: 19; J gene: TRBJ2-5; D gene: .; V gene: TRBV5-5; CDR3 DNA: TGTGCCAGCAGCTTGAAGTCTTTAGGGTATTATGGGTCGGGAGAGACCCAGTACTTC; CDR3 protein: CASSLKSLGYYGSGETQYF
clone size: .; CDR3 length: 15; J gene: TRBJ1-5; D gene: .; V gene: TRBV27; CDR3 DNA: TGTGCCAGCAGTCCCCTGCGAGACGGGAGACAGCCCCAGCATTTT; CDR3 protein: CASSPLRDGRQPQHF
clone size: few; CDR3 length: 12; J gene: TRBJ2-1; D gene: .; V gene: TRBV28; CDR3 DNA: TGTGCCAGCAGGGAGGGGGGTGGTGAGCAGTTCTTC; CDR3 protein: CASREGGGEQFF
clone size: few; CDR3 length: 14; J gene: TRBJ2-5; D gene: .; V gene: TRBV27; CDR3 DNA: TGTGCCAGCAGTTTATCGGGCATAAAAGAGACCCAGTACTTC; CDR3 protein: CASSLSGIKETQYF
clone size: .; CDR3 length: 14; J gene: TRBJ1-6; D gene: TRBD1; V gene: TRBV19; CDR3 DNA: TGTGCCAGCAAAGCCGGGACAGGGACTTCACCCCTCCACTTT; CDR3 protein: CASKAGTGTSPLHF
clone size: few; CDR3 length: 15; J gene: TRBJ1-5; D gene: .; V gene: TRBV19; CDR3 DNA: TGTGCCAGTAGTATAGTCGATAATAGCAATCAGCCCCAGCATTTT; CDR3 protein: CASSIVDNSNQPQHF
clone size: .; CDR3 length: 13; J gene: TRBJ1-5; D gene: .; V gene: TRBV4-2; CDR3 DNA: TGTGCCAGCAGCCAAGATGGGATTCAGCCCCAGCATTTT; CDR3 protein: CASSQDGIQPQHF
clone size: few; CDR3 length: 15; J gene: TRBJ2-2; D gene: TRBD1; V gene: TRBV4-1; CDR3 DNA: TGCGCCAGCACCTGGGACAGGTCGAACACCGGGGAGCTGTTTTTT; CDR3 protein: CASTWDRSNTGELFF
clone size: many; CDR3 length: 17; J gene: TRBJ2-6; D gene: .; V gene: TRBV7-9; CDR3 DNA: TGTGCCAGCAGATATATTTCCGGGTCCTCTGGGGCCAACGTCCTGACTTTC; CDR3 protein: CASRYISGSSGANVLTF
clone size: .; CDR3 length: 15; J gene: TRBJ2-1; D gene: .; V gene: TRBV7-9; CDR3 DNA: TGTGCCAGCAGCTTAGGCTCGGCTGCTTATATTGAGCAGTTCTTC; CDR3 protein: CASSLGSAAYIEQFF
clone size: .; CDR3 length: 15; J gene: TRBJ1-2; D gene: .; V gene: TRBV28; CDR3 DNA: TGTGCCAGCAGTTGGGACCCGACAGAGAACTATGGCTACACCTTC; CDR3 protein: CASSWDPTENYGYTF
clone size: .; CDR3 length: 15; J gene: TRBJ2-5; D gene: TRBD2; V gene: TRBV12-3/TRBV12-4; CDR3 DNA: TGTGCCAGCAGTATTAGCGGGGGGCCCCAAGAGACCCAGTACTTC; CDR3 protein: CASSISGGPQETQYF
clone size: .; CDR3 length: 13; J gene: TRBJ1-2; D gene: .; V gene: TRBV20-1; CDR3 DNA: TGCAGTGCGCACTGGGAGGCTAACTATGGCTACACCTTC; CDR3 protein: CSAHWEANYGYTF
clone size: .; CDR3 length: 15; J gene: TRBJ2-1; D gene: .; V gene: TRBV27; CDR3 DNA: TGTGCCAGCAGTTTGACAGCTAGGTCCTACAATGAGCAGTTCTTC; CDR3 protein: CASSLTARSYNEQFF
clone size: .; CDR3 length: 15; J gene: TRBJ1-4; D gene: TRBD1; V gene: TRBV2; CDR3 DNA: TGTGCCAGCAGTTCTGGACAGGGGGATTATGAAAAACTGTTTTTT; CDR3 protein: CASSSGQGDYEKLFF
clone size: .; CDR3 length: 17; J gene: TRBJ2-4; D gene: .; V gene: TRBV3-1; CDR3 DNA: TGTGCCAGCAGCCCCATAGTAGGGGACGGTGCCGAAAACATTCAGTACTTC; CDR3 protein: CASSPIVGDGAENIQYF
clone size: many; CDR3 length: 18; J gene: TRBJ1-4; D gene: TRBD1; V gene: TRBV6-1; CDR3 DNA: TGTGCCAGCAGCCCCCCCGGGACAGGGGGCTCCGAGTGGGAAAAACTGTTTTTT; CDR3 protein: CASSPPGTGGSEWEKLFF
clone size: few; CDR3 length: 15; J gene: TRBJ2-3; D gene: TRBD1; V gene: TRBV7-9; CDR3 DNA: TGTGCCAGCACCATGCCAGGGGGCTACACAGATACGCAGTATTTT; CDR3 protein: CASTMPGGYTDTQYF
clone size: .; CDR3 length: 16; J gene: TRBJ2-3; D gene: .; V gene: TRBV6-2/TRBV6-3; CDR3 DNA: TGTGCCAGCAGTTACAAACGGCCCGGGACCACAGATACGCAGTATTTT; CDR3 protein: CASSYKRPGTTDTQYF
clone size: few; CDR3 length: 16; J gene: TRBJ1-3; D gene: TRBD1; V gene: TRBV3-1; CDR3 DNA: TGTGCCAGCAGCCATGGACAGGGGGCGCCTGGAAACACCATATATTTT; CDR3 protein: CASSHGQGAPGNTIYF
clone size: few; CDR3 length: 16; J gene: TRBJ2-1; D gene: .; V gene: TRBV7-6; CDR3 DNA: TGTGCCAGCAGCTTAGGGACAGTTAATAATTACTATGAGCAGTTCTTC; CDR3 protein: CASSLGTVNNYYEQFF
clone size: .; CDR3 length: 16; J gene: TRBJ2-7; D gene: .; V gene: TRBV7-9; CDR3 DNA: TGTGCCAGCAGCTCTACTGCACAGGGCCTCTCCTACGAGCAGTACTTC; CDR3 protein: CASSSTAQGLSYEQYF
clone size: .; CDR3 length: 14; J gene: TRBJ1-1; D gene: .; V gene: TRBV6-1; CDR3 DNA: TGTGCCAGCAGTGCTACAGGGTGGGGCACTGAAGCTTTCTTT; CDR3 protein: CASSATGWGTEAFF
clone size: few; CDR3 length: 18; J gene: TRBJ1-2; D gene: .; V gene: TRBV20-1; CDR3 DNA: TGCAGTGCTAGAGATCCCTATGTGGGGGCAGGGGATGGGTATGGCTACACCTTC; CDR3 protein: CSARDPYVGAGDGYGYTF
clone size: .; CDR3 length: 15; J gene: TRBJ1-1; D gene: .; V gene: TRBV4-2; CDR3 DNA: TGTGCCAGCAGCCAAGGAGCAGGGTATATTTCTGAAGCTTTCTTT; CDR3 protein: CASSQGAGYISEAFF
clone size: .; CDR3 length: 15; J gene: TRBJ1-6; D gene: .; V gene: TRBV15; CDR3 DNA: TGTGCCACCAGCAGAGATCGGTCTTATAATTCACCCCTCCACTTT; CDR3 protein: CATSRDRSYNSPLHF
clone size: few; CDR3 length: 15; J gene: TRBJ1-5; D gene: .; V gene: TRBV6-2/TRBV6-3; CDR3 DNA: TGTGCCAGCAGTCCCGAGCCTTATAGCAATCAGCCCCAGCATTTT; CDR3 protein: CASSPEPYSNQPQHF
clone size: few; CDR3 length: 15; J gene: TRBJ2-1; D gene: .; V gene: TRBV9; CDR3 DNA: TGTGCCAGCAGTGTAGAGGGGGGGGGTCGCAATGAGCAGTTCTTC; CDR3 protein: CASSVEGGGRNEQFF
clone size: many; CDR3 length: 15; J gene: TRBJ2-3; D gene: TRBD2; V gene: TRBV28; CDR3 DNA: TGTGCCAGCAGTCCCGCGGGACTAGCCGCAGATACGCAGTATTTT; CDR3 protein: CASSPAGLAADTQYF
clone size: many; CDR3 length: 10; J gene: TRBJ1-1; D gene: .; V gene: TRBV12-3/TRBV12-4; CDR3 DNA: TGTGCCAGCGGAGTTGGAAAAGCTTTCTTT; CDR3 protein: CASGVGKAFF
clone size: few; CDR3 length: 14; J gene: TRBJ1-3; D gene: TRBD1; V gene: TRBV7-9; CDR3 DNA: TGTGCCAGCAGCACGGGACAGGCGGGCCACACCATATATTTT; CDR3 protein: CASSTGQAGHTIYF
clone size: .; CDR3 length: 15; J gene: TRBJ1-3; D gene: .; V gene: TRBV6-8; CDR3 DNA: TGTGCCAGCTGTAATTCGGGTACGGCTGGAAACACCATATATTTT; CDR3 protein: CASCNSGTAGNTIYF
clone size: few; CDR3 length: 17; J gene: TRBJ2-3; D gene: TRBD2; V gene: TRBV6-1; CDR3 DNA: TGTGCCAGCAGTTTTTATGCCGGGACTAGGGGCGAAGATACGCAGTATTTT; CDR3 protein: CASSFYAGTRGEDTQYF
clone size: .; CDR3 length: 15; J gene: TRBJ2-1; D gene: .; V gene: TRBV5-8; CDR3 DNA: TGTGCCAGCAGCTTGCGACCCGGGTTCTACAATGAGCAGTTCTTC; CDR3 protein: CASSLRPGFYNEQFF
clone size: .; CDR3 length: 14; J gene: TRBJ1-1; D gene: .; V gene: TRBV5-1; CDR3 DNA: TGCGCCAGCAACCTGGGACACATGAACACTGAAGCTTTCTTT; CDR3 protein: CASNLGHMNTEAFF